Listed below are T cell receptor beta chains from one sample, sequenced in a study of blood T cell repertoires in COVID-19. Sequencing was performed with immunoSEQ multiplex PCR; in TCRdb, only in-frame clones are kept and a portion is missing. Of under 30,000 clones listed, approximately 90% are singletons. Sequenced input: peripheral blood. Every receptor here comes from a man older than 75 with acute or convalescent COVID-19. The CDR3 runs from the conserved cysteine through the conserved F or W. Each record gives: V gene, CDR3 length, D gene, clone size, J gene, CDR3 DNA, CDR3 protein. D genes are given only for firm matches. Clone size, where shown, is once, few, many, or a class for clones that have expanded.

v_gene: TRBV5-1; len: 16; d_gene: TRBD1; abundance: once; j_gene: TRBJ1-2; CDR3nt: TGCGCCAGCAGGCGCGGCGCACAGGGGAACGACTATGGCTACACCTTC; CDR3aa: CASRRGAQGNDYGYTF
v_gene: TRBV12-3/TRBV12-4; len: 13; d_gene: .; abundance: .; j_gene: TRBJ1-5; CDR3nt: TGTGCCAGCAGTCGAGCCCAATATCAGCCCCAGCATTTT; CDR3aa: CASSRAQYQPQHF
v_gene: TRBV5-1; len: 13; d_gene: TRBD1; abundance: .; j_gene: TRBJ2-7; CDR3nt: TGCGCCAGCAGCCTACGGACAGGGGAGAGGCAGTACTTC; CDR3aa: CASSLRTGERQYF
v_gene: TRBV6-5; len: 14; d_gene: TRBD1; abundance: .; j_gene: TRBJ2-7; CDR3nt: TGTGCCAGCAGTTCCGGACAGGGGCTTTCCGAGCAGTACTTC; CDR3aa: CASSSGQGLSEQYF
v_gene: TRBV5-6; len: 15; d_gene: TRBD1; abundance: .; j_gene: TRBJ2-7; CDR3nt: TGTGCCAGCAGCGGCAGGGGGCAGGACGCCTACGAGCAGTACTTC; CDR3aa: CASSGRGQDAYEQYF
v_gene: TRBV19; len: 17; d_gene: TRBD2; abundance: .; j_gene: TRBJ2-6; CDR3nt: TGTGCCAGTAGTATATCGTGGGGAGGGACTGGGGCCAACGTCCTGACTTTC; CDR3aa: CASSISWGGTGANVLTF
v_gene: TRBV30; len: 12; d_gene: .; abundance: .; j_gene: TRBJ2-7; CDR3nt: TGTGCCTGGAGTGGGAGTACGCACGAGCAGTACTTC; CDR3aa: CAWSGSTHEQYF
v_gene: TRBV7-2; len: 16; d_gene: .; abundance: .; j_gene: TRBJ1-5; CDR3nt: TGTGCCAGCAGCCCGGGCCTGGGAGGGCGCAATCAGCCCCAGCATTTT; CDR3aa: CASSPGLGGRNQPQHF
v_gene: TRBV5-4; len: 15; d_gene: .; abundance: once; j_gene: TRBJ2-7; CDR3nt: TGTGCCAGCAGCCCCTCGGGTTCTTCTACTTACGAGCAGTACTTC; CDR3aa: CASSPSGSSTYEQYF
v_gene: TRBV5-4; len: 13; d_gene: .; abundance: .; j_gene: TRBJ2-1; CDR3nt: TGTGCCGGACAGATGGCTCCCTCTTACCTCCAGTTCTTC; CDR3aa: CAGQMAPSYLQFF
v_gene: TRBV27; len: 15; d_gene: .; abundance: .; j_gene: TRBJ1-1; CDR3nt: TGTGCCAGCAGTCCCCTACAGGCGATGAACACTGAAGCTTTCTTT; CDR3aa: CASSPLQAMNTEAFF
v_gene: TRBV7-9; len: 15; d_gene: .; abundance: .; j_gene: TRBJ2-3; CDR3nt: TGTGCCAGCAGCTTAAGGGGCAGGTACACAGATACGCAGTATTTT; CDR3aa: CASSLRGRYTDTQYF
v_gene: TRBV19; len: 17; d_gene: TRBD1; abundance: .; j_gene: TRBJ1-4; CDR3nt: TGTGCCAGTAGTCGAAGGGACAGCCCAGTCTTTAATGAAAAACTGTTTTTT; CDR3aa: CASSRRDSPVFNEKLFF
v_gene: TRBV3-1/TRBV3-2; len: 13; d_gene: .; abundance: .; j_gene: TRBJ1-3; CDR3nt: TGTGCCAGCAGCCAAGTAGCGAGGGACACCATATATTTT; CDR3aa: CASSQVARDTIYF
v_gene: TRBV2; len: 14; d_gene: .; abundance: .; j_gene: TRBJ2-7; CDR3nt: TGTGCCAGCAGTGAGGCGGGGTTTAGCTACGAGCAGTACTTC; CDR3aa: CASSEAGFSYEQYF
v_gene: TRBV13; len: 16; d_gene: .; abundance: .; j_gene: TRBJ2-2; CDR3nt: TGTGCCAGCAGCTTATATTACGGGACTAACACCGGGGAGCTGTTTTTT; CDR3aa: CASSLYYGTNTGELFF
v_gene: TRBV6-4; len: 19; d_gene: TRBD2; abundance: .; j_gene: TRBJ2-1; CDR3nt: TGTGCCAGCCTTGGGACCGGGACTAGCGGGGGGAGCTCCTACAATGAGCAGTTCTTC; CDR3aa: CASLGTGTSGGSSYNEQFF
v_gene: TRBV5-1; len: 15; d_gene: .; abundance: .; j_gene: TRBJ1-3; CDR3nt: TGCGCCAGCAGCTTGGACGGGGTCCTTGGAAACACCATATATTTT; CDR3aa: CASSLDGVLGNTIYF
v_gene: TRBV9; len: 15; d_gene: .; abundance: .; j_gene: TRBJ1-1; CDR3nt: TGTGCCAGCAGCGCGGGAGGGGCGTCGGGTTCTGAGGCTTTCTTT; CDR3aa: CASSAGGASGSEAFF
v_gene: TRBV5-1; len: 15; d_gene: TRBD2; abundance: .; j_gene: TRBJ2-3; CDR3nt: TGCGCCAGCAGCTTTAGCGGGGGGGCCCCGGATACGCAGTATTTT; CDR3aa: CASSFSGGAPDTQYF
v_gene: TRBV13; len: 15; d_gene: TRBD2; abundance: .; j_gene: TRBJ2-1; CDR3nt: TGTGCCAGCAGCTTCAGCGGGGGGTCCTACAATGAGCAGTTCTTC; CDR3aa: CASSFSGGSYNEQFF
v_gene: TRBV19; len: 11; d_gene: .; abundance: once; j_gene: TRBJ1-2; CDR3nt: TGTGCCACCTCGCTTGGGCATGGCTACACCTTC; CDR3aa: CATSLGHGYTF
v_gene: TRBV6-5; len: 11; d_gene: .; abundance: .; j_gene: TRBJ1-1; CDR3nt: TGTGCCAGCAGACGTGGAGGCGAAGCTTTCTTT; CDR3aa: CASRRGGEAFF
v_gene: TRBV15; len: 15; d_gene: .; abundance: .; j_gene: TRBJ2-7; CDR3nt: TGTGCCACCAGCAGTGCTCTAGCGTTCCGGTACGAGCAGTACTTC; CDR3aa: CATSSALAFRYEQYF
v_gene: TRBV5-5; len: 15; d_gene: .; abundance: .; j_gene: TRBJ1-2; CDR3nt: TGTGCCAGCAGCCCAAGGAGGGGAGCTAACTATGGCTACACCTTC; CDR3aa: CASSPRRGANYGYTF
v_gene: TRBV24-1; len: 16; d_gene: TRBD1; abundance: .; j_gene: TRBJ2-1; CDR3nt: TGTGCCACCAGCGGACCCGGGACAGGTTCAGTGGGTGAGCAGTTCTTC; CDR3aa: CATSGPGTGSVGEQFF
v_gene: TRBV30; len: 14; d_gene: TRBD2; abundance: .; j_gene: TRBJ2-1; CDR3nt: TGTGCCTGGAGTATACTAGCGAGTGCGGGTGAGCAGTTCTTC; CDR3aa: CAWSILASAGEQFF
v_gene: TRBV9; len: 14; d_gene: .; abundance: .; j_gene: TRBJ2-5; CDR3nt: TGTGCCAGCAGCGTATCCCACAGGGTAGAGACCCAGTACTTC; CDR3aa: CASSVSHRVETQYF
v_gene: TRBV24-1; len: 14; d_gene: .; abundance: .; j_gene: TRBJ2-3; CDR3nt: TGTGCCACCAGTGATGCCGCGGGTTTGGATACGCAGTATTTT; CDR3aa: CATSDAAGLDTQYF
v_gene: TRBV5-1; len: 16; d_gene: .; abundance: .; j_gene: TRBJ2-1; CDR3nt: TGCGCCAGCAGCTCGGACATCCGTTCATCCTACAATGAGCAGTTCTTC; CDR3aa: CASSSDIRSSYNEQFF
v_gene: TRBV7-2; len: 14; d_gene: .; abundance: .; j_gene: TRBJ1-4; CDR3nt: TGTGCCAGCAGCTTCTCGGGGGTAAATGAAAAACTGTTTTTT; CDR3aa: CASSFSGVNEKLFF
v_gene: TRBV6-5; len: 15; d_gene: TRBD2; abundance: .; j_gene: TRBJ2-2; CDR3nt: TGTGCCAGCAGTTACTCTAGCGGGGTACCGGGGGAGCTGTTTTTT; CDR3aa: CASSYSSGVPGELFF
v_gene: TRBV14; len: 15; d_gene: .; abundance: .; j_gene: TRBJ1-1; CDR3nt: TGTGCCAGCAGCCAAGAACACGGAGTGCACGCTAAAGCTTTCTTT; CDR3aa: CASSQEHGVHAKAFF
v_gene: TRBV2; len: 11; d_gene: .; abundance: .; j_gene: TRBJ2-2; CDR3nt: TGTGCCAGCATCGGCACCGGGGAGCTGTTTTTT; CDR3aa: CASIGTGELFF
v_gene: TRBV5-8; len: 15; d_gene: TRBD1; abundance: .; j_gene: TRBJ2-3; CDR3nt: TGTGCCAGCTCAAGGGGGCAGGACCTGACGGATACGCAGTATTTT; CDR3aa: CASSRGQDLTDTQYF
v_gene: TRBV6-5; len: 15; d_gene: .; abundance: few; j_gene: TRBJ1-2; CDR3nt: TGTGCCAGCAGAACAACAGGTGGGACTAACTATGGCTACACCTTC; CDR3aa: CASRTTGGTNYGYTF
v_gene: TRBV10-3; len: 13; d_gene: TRBD2; abundance: .; j_gene: TRBJ2-1; CDR3nt: TGTGCCATCAGTGGGACTAGCGAGGGTGAGCAGTTCTTC; CDR3aa: CAISGTSEGEQFF
v_gene: TRBV4-2; len: 16; d_gene: .; abundance: .; j_gene: TRBJ1-3; CDR3nt: TGTGCCAGCAGCCAAGAACGGCAGGGTGCCGGAAACACCATATATTTT; CDR3aa: CASSQERQGAGNTIYF
v_gene: TRBV2; len: 16; d_gene: TRBD1; abundance: .; j_gene: TRBJ2-7; CDR3nt: TGTGCCAGCAGTGCCCACCGGGACAGAACCTCCTACGAGCAGTACTTC; CDR3aa: CASSAHRDRTSYEQYF
v_gene: TRBV10-1; len: 15; d_gene: .; abundance: .; j_gene: TRBJ2-3; CDR3nt: TGCGCCAGCAGCGGACAGTTGGGCGGGACAGATACGCAGTATTTT; CDR3aa: CASSGQLGGTDTQYF
v_gene: TRBV27; len: 13; d_gene: .; abundance: .; j_gene: TRBJ2-7; CDR3nt: TGTGCCAGCGGATTTGTAACAGGAGACGAGCAGTACTTC; CDR3aa: CASGFVTGDEQYF
v_gene: TRBV9; len: 15; d_gene: TRBD2; abundance: .; j_gene: TRBJ2-1; CDR3nt: TGTGCCAGCAGCGTAGGCAGCGGGGGGGCCAATGAGCAGTTCTTC; CDR3aa: CASSVGSGGANEQFF
v_gene: TRBV29-1; len: 12; d_gene: TRBD2; abundance: .; j_gene: TRBJ2-3; CDR3nt: TGCAGCTCCGGGACTAGGGCAGATACGCAGTATTTT; CDR3aa: CSSGTRADTQYF
v_gene: TRBV5-6; len: 16; d_gene: .; abundance: .; j_gene: TRBJ2-6; CDR3nt: TGTGCCAGCAGCCCAGAGTGGGGGGCTGGGGCCAACGTCCTGACTTTC; CDR3aa: CASSPEWGAGANVLTF
v_gene: TRBV6-5; len: 14; d_gene: TRBD1; abundance: .; j_gene: TRBJ1-1; CDR3nt: TGTGCCAGCAGATCAGGGGGCAAGTACACTGAAGCTTTCTTT; CDR3aa: CASRSGGKYTEAFF